The rows below give T cell receptor beta chains drawn from one sample of a study of blood T cell repertoires in COVID-19. Profiling relied on immunoSEQ multiplex PCR, and the TCRdb table lists in-frame clones only, not all of them. In the table there are 280,000 or so clones, approximately 88% of which are singletons. The sequenced sample consisted of peripheral blood. All receptors derive from a woman younger than 45 who had recovered from COVID-19. Each CDR3 is given with its conserved first and last residue. Fields, in order: V gene, CDR3 length, J gene, CDR3 protein.

V gene: TRBV28
CDR3 length: 14
J gene: TRBJ1-4
CDR3 protein: CASSPAGTDEKLFF

V gene: TRBV4-1
CDR3 length: 20
J gene: TRBJ1-3
CDR3 protein: CASSQGNRGTSRFSGNTIYF

V gene: TRBV10-3
CDR3 length: 14
J gene: TRBJ2-1
CDR3 protein: CAISESVGYNEQFF

V gene: TRBV4-1
CDR3 length: 15
J gene: TRBJ1-5
CDR3 protein: CASSQVGGSNQPQHF

V gene: TRBV9
CDR3 length: 17
J gene: TRBJ2-3
CDR3 protein: CASSVWASGGGTDTQYF

V gene: TRBV18
CDR3 length: 15
J gene: TRBJ2-1
CDR3 protein: CASSPLTSGYNEQFF

V gene: TRBV5-1
CDR3 length: 17
J gene: TRBJ2-1
CDR3 protein: CASSPLTGGVGEGEQFF

V gene: TRBV19
CDR3 length: 12
J gene: TRBJ1-5
CDR3 protein: CAPIRGDQPQHF

V gene: TRBV2
CDR3 length: 15
J gene: TRBJ1-4
CDR3 protein: CASRALAATNEKLFF

V gene: TRBV7-2
CDR3 length: 16
J gene: TRBJ2-6
CDR3 protein: CATRDSRPSGANVLTF

V gene: TRBV6-5
CDR3 length: 16
J gene: TRBJ2-2
CDR3 protein: CASSYGHRGPSGELFF

V gene: TRBV5-1
CDR3 length: 15
J gene: TRBJ2-3
CDR3 protein: CASSLPSGDTDTQYF

V gene: TRBV7-6
CDR3 length: 16
J gene: TRBJ2-1
CDR3 protein: CASSLAGRGHYNEQFF

V gene: TRBV5-6
CDR3 length: 14
J gene: TRBJ1-6
CDR3 protein: CASRQVQGNSPLHF

V gene: TRBV9
CDR3 length: 12
J gene: TRBJ2-5
CDR3 protein: CASNSGRETQYF

V gene: TRBV5-8
CDR3 length: 14
J gene: TRBJ1-2
CDR3 protein: CASRWGQGVYGYTF

V gene: TRBV4-1
CDR3 length: 14
J gene: TRBJ1-4
CDR3 protein: CASSLGQGDEKLFF

V gene: TRBV3-1/TRBV3-2
CDR3 length: 16
J gene: TRBJ1-1
CDR3 protein: CASSQDREGVGTEAFF

V gene: TRBV29-1
CDR3 length: 13
J gene: TRBJ1-2
CDR3 protein: CSVEGQGNYGYTF

V gene: TRBV6-5
CDR3 length: 14
J gene: TRBJ1-1
CDR3 protein: CASSSGGAGTEAFF

V gene: TRBV18
CDR3 length: 16
J gene: TRBJ2-6
CDR3 protein: CASSPQTGSGANVLTF

V gene: TRBV6-5
CDR3 length: 16
J gene: TRBJ1-6
CDR3 protein: CASSYAVQGAGSPLHF

V gene: TRBV6-5
CDR3 length: 12
J gene: TRBJ1-5
CDR3 protein: CASTTGVGPQHF

V gene: TRBV5-6
CDR3 length: 17
J gene: TRBJ2-4
CDR3 protein: CASSLWGGSLAKNIQYF

V gene: TRBV5-6
CDR3 length: 17
J gene: TRBJ2-3
CDR3 protein: CASSLPQGRGLTDTQYF

V gene: TRBV9
CDR3 length: 16
J gene: TRBJ2-3
CDR3 protein: CASSVEVGARWNTQYF

V gene: TRBV19
CDR3 length: 17
J gene: TRBJ1-5
CDR3 protein: CASSMRGQSYSNQPQHF

V gene: TRBV19
CDR3 length: 15
J gene: TRBJ1-6
CDR3 protein: CASSPVGQGNSPLHF

V gene: TRBV4-3
CDR3 length: 16
J gene: TRBJ1-1
CDR3 protein: CASSQGTGEMNTEAFF

V gene: TRBV5-5
CDR3 length: 15
J gene: TRBJ1-2
CDR3 protein: CASSLRGGGTYGYTF

V gene: TRBV7-3
CDR3 length: 16
J gene: TRBJ1-1
CDR3 protein: CASSLTSGQGNTEAFF

V gene: TRBV3-1/TRBV3-2
CDR3 length: 18
J gene: TRBJ1-4
CDR3 protein: CASSLQVGGGATNEKLFF

V gene: TRBV12-3/TRBV12-4
CDR3 length: 13
J gene: TRBJ2-7
CDR3 protein: CASSFGTSSEQYF

V gene: TRBV9
CDR3 length: 15
J gene: TRBJ1-2
CDR3 protein: CASSGTYRDDYGYTF

V gene: TRBV29-1
CDR3 length: 16
J gene: TRBJ1-4
CDR3 protein: CSVDIKDRATNEKLFF

V gene: TRBV4-2
CDR3 length: 16
J gene: TRBJ1-4
CDR3 protein: CASSQERGTGDEKLFF

V gene: TRBV7-9
CDR3 length: 15
J gene: TRBJ1-4
CDR3 protein: CASSPQGSTNEKLFF

V gene: TRBV28
CDR3 length: 17
J gene: TRBJ2-1
CDR3 protein: CASTGLLTGLGYNEQFF

V gene: TRBV5-1
CDR3 length: 13
J gene: TRBJ1-2
CDR3 protein: CASSVQGAHGYTF

V gene: TRBV2
CDR3 length: 15
J gene: TRBJ1-3
CDR3 protein: CASTRSGGSGNTIYF

V gene: TRBV6-5
CDR3 length: 16
J gene: TRBJ1-2
CDR3 protein: CASSYSPGEGWNGYTF

V gene: TRBV28
CDR3 length: 15
J gene: TRBJ2-5
CDR3 protein: CASSLPTDYTETQYF

V gene: TRBV24-1
CDR3 length: 14
J gene: TRBJ2-3
CDR3 protein: CATSDIQGTDTQYF

V gene: TRBV6-5
CDR3 length: 13
J gene: TRBJ1-1
CDR3 protein: CASSYSSQGEAFF

V gene: TRBV14
CDR3 length: 15
J gene: TRBJ1-2
CDR3 protein: CASSRTLSSQEGYTF

V gene: TRBV5-4
CDR3 length: 14
J gene: TRBJ1-2
CDR3 protein: CASSGQATNYGYTF

V gene: TRBV28
CDR3 length: 15
J gene: TRBJ1-2
CDR3 protein: CASSVPGQGQNGYTF

V gene: TRBV7-9
CDR3 length: 15
J gene: TRBJ1-3
CDR3 protein: CASSQQGASGNTIYF

V gene: TRBV5-1
CDR3 length: 14
J gene: TRBJ1-2
CDR3 protein: CASSHPTGNYGYTF

V gene: TRBV7-8
CDR3 length: 15
J gene: TRBJ1-1
CDR3 protein: CASSSLSRANTEAFF

V gene: TRBV7-3
CDR3 length: 20
J gene: TRBJ2-3
CDR3 protein: CASSFALQGAVAGTPDTQYF

V gene: TRBV4-1
CDR3 length: 15
J gene: TRBJ2-2
CDR3 protein: CASSRWTGGTGELFF

V gene: TRBV27
CDR3 length: 16
J gene: TRBJ1-4
CDR3 protein: CASSSNKDSTDEKLFF

V gene: TRBV5-1
CDR3 length: 15
J gene: TRBJ1-6
CDR3 protein: CASSLGDRRDSPLHF

V gene: TRBV5-6
CDR3 length: 14
J gene: TRBJ1-2
CDR3 protein: CASSLEGQGYGYTF

V gene: TRBV3-1/TRBV3-2
CDR3 length: 13
J gene: TRBJ1-2
CDR3 protein: CASSQDQDYGYTF